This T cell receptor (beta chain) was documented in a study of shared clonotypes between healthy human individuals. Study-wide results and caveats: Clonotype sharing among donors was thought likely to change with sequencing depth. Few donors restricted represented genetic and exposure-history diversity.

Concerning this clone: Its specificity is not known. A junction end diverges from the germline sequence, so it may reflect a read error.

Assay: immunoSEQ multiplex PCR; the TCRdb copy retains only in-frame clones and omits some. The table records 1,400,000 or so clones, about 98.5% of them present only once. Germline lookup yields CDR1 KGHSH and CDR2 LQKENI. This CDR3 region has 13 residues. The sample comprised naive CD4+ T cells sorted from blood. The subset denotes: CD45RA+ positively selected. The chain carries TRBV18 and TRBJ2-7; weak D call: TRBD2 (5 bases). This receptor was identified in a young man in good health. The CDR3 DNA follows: TGCATAAATAGGAGGACGCTAACCTACGAGCAGTACTTC. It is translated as CINRRTLTYEQYF.